This T cell receptor beta chain was documented in a study of T cells in Graves' hyperthyroidism and ophthalmopathy. This clonotype was recorded many times. It was RNA transcripts that yielded the amplified TCR beta CDR3 regions. HTBI primers were the set used in a first-round RT-PCR of the TCR CDR3. MiXCR was run by TCRdb on the multiplex PCR reads, yielding one entry per CDR3 protein. The sample has about 640,000 distinct CDR3 sequences; less than 25% are singletons. Germline V gene data show CDR1 as LGHDT and CDR2 as YNNKEL (reference sequence). V was trimmed by 4 bases and J by 5 bases, leaving 14 bases between them. The CDR3 runs 15 residues.

The TCR comes from a man aged 30-40 years with Graves' ophthalmopathy. The chain uses TRBV3-1 and TRBJ2-2, with D tentatively TRBD1 (7 bases). Sequencing was done on a sample of blood. DNA of the CDR3: TGTGCCAGCAGCCCTACGGCAGGGGGGACCGGGGAGCTGTTTTTT. Translating gives CASSPTAGGTGELFF.